The source of this TCR beta chain is a study of blood T cells in healthy people across ages. All donors came from Russia, were Caucasian and healthy, and spanned ages roughly 6 to 95. Investigators took 9.5 to 10 milliliters of peripheral blood from every donor. A second about 6 to 12 cycle PCR used barcoded and J-beta primers. Each CDR3 protein gets one entry after TCRdb re-called the 5' RACE reads with MiXCR. In the table there are 800,000 to 950,000 distinct CDR3 sequences, approximately 32% of which are singletons. This clonotype showed up many times. The same sample was also studied in work on T cells of mothers and their children. From that study: Every mother supplied over 8 million TCR beta CDR3 reads and every child a few million. Researchers report slightly higher, though non-significant, overlap in related mother-child pairs than in unrelated pairs.

Sequenced material: blood. The receptor was derived from a woman aged 35 to 49 in good health.

CDR3 DNA: TGTGCCAGCAGCCAAGGATACAGGAACTACGAGCAGTACTTC. As protein: CASSQGYRNYEQYF. This chain joins TRBV4-2 and TRBJ2-7, with D possibly TRBD1 on 5 matching bases. The CDR3 runs 14 residues. The V end was cut by 1 base, the J end by 3 bases, with 10 bases between. The germline V gene encodes CDR1 LGHNA and CDR2 YNFKEQ.